These 19 T cell receptor beta chains originate from one sample sequenced in a study of cytomegalovirus exposure and HLA in healthy donors. Primers: 60 Vbeta forward and 13 Jbeta reverse. Only in-frame clones appear in the TCRdb table, and some are missing; sequencing was by immunoSEQ multiplex PCR. The data contain around 150,000 clones, approximately 79% of them singletons. The sequencing sample was made of PBMCs. These receptors were taken from a man aged 55 to 70 in good health and CMV-seronegative.

The rearrangement uses TRBV11-2 and TRBJ2-7; D is ambiguous. The CDR3 is 15 amino acids. The germline V gene encodes CDR1 SGHAT and CDR2 FQNNGV. V lost 0 bases and J lost 2, with 11 bases in between. This CDR3 reads CASSLDVGRAYEQYF. CDR3 nucleotide sequence: TGTGCCAGCAGCTTAGATGTTGGGCGTGCCTACGAGCAGTACTTC.

In regard to this clone: The junction and the germline gene differ at one end; a read error may be behind it. The chain joins TRBV10-2 to TRBJ1-2, with a possible D match to TRBD1 (6 bases). The CDR3 extends over 11 amino acids. CDR1 WSHSY and CDR2 SAAADI come from the germline V gene. The CDR3 is CASGGLTGYAF. The CDR3 coding sequence is TGCGCCAGCGGGGGTCTTACAGGGTATGCCTTC.

The J gene is TRBJ2-7, the V gene TRBV6-5, with a possible D match to TRBD1 (6 bases). Trimming took 2 bases from V and 4 from J, leaving 9 bases between them. Germline-derived CDR1 and CDR2 are MNHEY and SVGAGI. The CDR3 is 13 amino acids. CDR3 nucleotides: TGTGCCAGCAGTTACCAGAGGGGGTACGAGCAGTACTTC. Protein sequence: CASSYQRGYEQYF.

This clone is deemed medium-sized. This sequence joins TRBV5-4 and TRBJ1-1; D uncertain. Per germline, CDR1 SGHNT and CDR2 YYREEE (reference sequence). The CDR3 extends over 14 amino acids. Deletions cut 6 bases from V and 2 bases from J, with 14 bases between. CDR3 sequence reads: CASNPGLGNTEAFF. CDR3 coding DNA: TGTGCCAGCAACCCCGGACTGGGAAACACTGAAGCTTTCTTT.

The chain recombines TRBV13 with TRBJ2-2; 14 nucleotides align to TRBD2. CDR3 length: 17 amino acids. The trim removed 5 bases at V and 5 bases at J, leaving 7 bases unmatched. CDR1 PRHDT and CDR2 FYEKMQ come from the germline V gene (reference sequence). CDR3 coding DNA: TGTGCCAGCAGCAACGGACTAGCGGGGGGTGGGACCGGGGAGCTGTTTTTT. Protein product: CASSNGLAGGGTGELFF.

The rearrangement joins TRBV28 to TRBJ2-4, with D perhaps matching TRBD1 (5 bases). Germline CDR1 MDHEN, CDR2 SYDVKM. CDR3 size: 13 residues. Trimming took off 2 bases at V and 5 bases at J, with 7 bases between the two ends. CDR3 residues: CASSLEGENIQYF. The CDR3 nucleotides are TGTGCCAGCAGTTTAGAAGGGGAAAACATTCAGTACTTC.

CDR3 protein: CASSNHGQYNEQFF. CDR3 in DNA: TGTGCCAGCAGTAACCACGGACAGTACAATGAGCAGTTCTTC. This chain uses TRBV28 with TRBJ2-1; TRBD1 is a possible D gene (6 bases). V was pared by 5 bases and J by 4 bases, with 12 bases between. The length of the CDR3 is 14 residues. Per germline, CDR1 MDHEN and CDR2 SYDVKM. The full variable domain, with the rest looked up from reference TRBV28 and TRBJ2-1, is DVKVTQSSRYLVKRTGEKVFLECVQDMDHENMFWYRQDPGLGLRLIYFSYDVKMKEKGDIPEGYSVSREKKERFSLILESASTNQTSMYLCASSNHGQYNEQFFGPGTRLTVL.

A note on this clone: One end of the junction is discordant with germline, which a read error may explain. The chain recombines TRBV7-8 with TRBJ2-1, with 13 bases matching TRBD2. The germline V gene has CDR1 SGHVS and CDR2 FQNEAQ. This CDR3 region has 12 residues. DNA for the CDR3: TGTGCCAGCAGCTCGCGGACTAGCGGGAGACTCTTC. It translates to CASSSRTSGRLF.

The chain is built from TRBV7-3 and TRBJ2-2, with TRBD2 identical over 10 bases. CDR1 and CDR2 (germline): SGHTA, FQGTGA. The CDR3 is 18 residues long. Trimming at V came to 5 bases and at J to 1 base, leaving 10 bases not matched to a gene. In DNA form, the CDR3 reads TGTGCCAGCAGCCTGTCACCTGGACTAGCGGAGAACACCGGGGAGCTGTTTTTT. It codes for CASSLSPGLAENTGELFF.

This sequence joins TRBV7-5 and TRBJ1-2; TRBD1 reflects the table's D call only, with no check against the DNA. TRBV7-5 corresponds to a pseudogene. The CDR3 spans 15 residues. The CDR3 reads CVRSLAGPGSVGYTF. As DNA, the CDR3 is TGTGTCAGAAGCTTAGCAGGGCCAGGGTCTGTAGGCTACACCTTC.

This chain links TRBV6-5 with TRBJ1-1; 8 bases agree with TRBD1. The CDR3 runs 14 residues. The V gene end was trimmed by 6 bases and the J gene end by 4 bases; junction bases not matched to a gene: 7. Germline V gene lookup returns CDR1 MNHEY and CDR2 SVGAGI. CDR3 in DNA: TGTGCCAGCAGAGAAGAGGGACAGGTCACTGAAGCTTTCTTT. Protein product: CASREEGQVTEAFF.

J is TRBJ1-1 and V is TRBV7-9; 8 bases align to TRBD1. After removal of 3 bases from V and 1 base from J, the junction contained 7 bases not matched to a gene. From germline, CDR1 is SEHNR and CDR2 FQNEAQ (reference sequence). The CDR3 covers 16 residues. CDR3 bases: TGTGCCAGCAGCTTTGTAACGGGACAGGAGAACACTGAAGCTTTCTTT. Protein: CASSFVTGQENTEAFF.

The V gene is TRBV13, the J gene TRBJ1-4; the match to TRBD1 covers 7 bases. This CDR3 spans 16 amino acids. CDR1 is PRHDT, CDR2 FYEKMQ, per germline (reference sequence). V lost 5 bases, J lost 4 bases, and 10 bases stayed unmatched. CDR3 nucleotides: TGTGCCAGCAGCGCGACAGGGTGGGCGGGTAATGAAAAACTGTTTTTT. It is translated as CASSATGWAGNEKLFF.

The chain employs TRBV9 and TRBJ1-4; D unclear. Germline V lookup: CDR1 SGDLS, CDR2 YYNGEE. V was trimmed by 7 bases and J by 5 bases, leaving 12 bases between them. This CDR3 is 13 amino acids long. The CDR3 DNA follows: TGTGCCAGCGGCCTCCCGGGGAATGAAAAACTGTTTTTT. Translating it yields CASGLPGNEKLFF. The complete variable domain, with remaining parts taken from reference TRBV9 and TRBJ1-4, reads DSGVTQTPKHLITATGQRVTLRCSPRSGDLSVYWYQQSLDQGLQFLIQYYNGEERAKGNILERFSAQQFPDLHSELNLSSLELGDSALYFCASGLPGNEKLFFGSGTQLSVL.

This clone showed up just once. The chain couples TRBV2 to TRBJ2-1, with unresolved D. The CDR3 extends over 11 amino acids. V lost 6 bases and J lost 9, with 9 bases in between. In germline, CDR1 is SNHLY, CDR2 FYNNEI. The CDR3 reads CASSQISEQFF. The CDR3 nucleotides are TGTGCCAGCAGCCAAATCAGTGAGCAGTTCTTC.

The rearrangement joins TRBV7-9 to TRBJ2-2; TRBD1 aligns across 7 bases. There are 16 residues in the CDR3. CDR1 and CDR2 (germline): SEHNR, FQNEAQ (reference sequence). Germline trimming cut 0 bases from V and 2 bases from J; bases unmatched to any gene: 3. The CDR3 DNA is TGTGCCAGCAGCTTAGCAGGGACAGCCAACACCGGGGAGCTGTTTTTT. Its protein product is CASSLAGTANTGELFF.

V is TRBV13 and J is TRBJ2-2; TRBD1 agrees at 12 bases. V lost 5 bases, J lost 5 bases, and 6 bases stayed unmatched. The CDR3 is 16 amino acids. The germline V gene encodes CDR1 PRHDT and CDR2 FYEKMQ (reference sequence). Here the CDR3 reads CASSVGQGARTGELFF. DNA of the CDR3: TGTGCCAGCAGCGTGGGACAGGGGGCGCGAACCGGGGAGCTGTTTTTT.

The gene calls are TRBV28 and TRBJ1-2; 10 bases align to TRBD1. J lost 7 bases, V lost 3 bases, and 14 bases had no gene match. In germline, CDR1 is MDHEN, CDR2 SYDVKM. This CDR3 region has 17 residues. The CDR3 nucleotides read TGTGCCAGCAGTTTTCTCCCGACCGGGACAGGGGTTCTTGGCTACACCTTC. Protein product: CASSFLPTGTGVLGYTF.

CDR3 residues: CASSQQGSTDTQYF. CDR3 DNA: TGTGCCAGCAGCCAACAGGGGAGCACAGATACGCAGTATTTT. The chain recombines TRBV6-5 with TRBJ2-3; 7 bases are a match to TRBD1. This CDR3 is built from 14 residues. CDR1 and CDR2 from the germline V gene are MNHEY and SVGAGI. V lost 6 bases, J lost 0 bases, and 3 bases stayed unmatched.